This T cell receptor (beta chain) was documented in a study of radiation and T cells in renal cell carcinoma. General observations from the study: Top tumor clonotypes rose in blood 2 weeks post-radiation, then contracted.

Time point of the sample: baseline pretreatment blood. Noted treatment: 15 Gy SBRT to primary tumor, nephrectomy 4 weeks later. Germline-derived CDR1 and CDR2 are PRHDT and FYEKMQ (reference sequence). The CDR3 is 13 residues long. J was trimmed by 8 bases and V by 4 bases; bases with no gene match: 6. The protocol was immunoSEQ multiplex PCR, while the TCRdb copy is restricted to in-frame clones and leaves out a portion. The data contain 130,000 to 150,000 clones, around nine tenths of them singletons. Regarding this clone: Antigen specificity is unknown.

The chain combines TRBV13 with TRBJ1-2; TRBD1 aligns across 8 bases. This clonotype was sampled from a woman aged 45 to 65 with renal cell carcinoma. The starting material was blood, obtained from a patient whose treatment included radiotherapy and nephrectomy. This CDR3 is CASSYTGGRGYTF. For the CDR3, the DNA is TGTGCCAGCAGCTACACAGGGGGTAGAGGCTACACCTTC.